The 11 T cell receptor beta chains reported below all come from one sample, sequenced in a study of T cell repertoires in cytomegalovirus infection. TCRdb re-derived calls from the reads in MiXCR, one entry per CDR3 protein. The sample consists of about 830,000 distinct CDR3 sequences, approximately 30% of them appearing once. These receptors are not linked to any known antigen. Specimen: cultured CD8+ T cells from PBMCs, collected from culture after CMV antigen stimulation. These receptors all come from a human donor in good health (CMV status not recorded). Some clones in this sample may be carry-over from other donors' samples.

The V gene is TRBV13, the J gene TRBJ2-3; TRBD1 agrees at 9 bases. The V gene end was trimmed by 6 bases and the J gene end by 6 bases; junction bases not matched to a gene: 10. The CDR3 is 15 residues long. Germline loops: CDR1 PRHDT, CDR2 FYEKMQ (reference sequence). CDR3 nucleotide sequence: TGTGCCAGCAGGTCCGGGACAGGGCTTGCGGATACGCAGTATTTT. Amino acid sequence: CASRSGTGLADTQYF.

The chain uses TRBV4-3 and TRBJ1-1; D is possibly TRBD1 (6 bases). The CDR3 totals 15 residues. Per germline, CDR1 LGHNA and CDR2 YSLEER. V was pared by 1 base and J by 1 base, with 10 bases between. For the CDR3, the DNA is TGCGCCAGCAGCCAAGCGGGACAACCGAACACTGAAGCTTTCTTT. Protein: CASSQAGQPNTEAFF.

This chain uses TRBV10-3 with TRBJ1-2, with D hard to call. V lost 1 base, J lost 4 bases, and 10 bases lay in between. There are 14 residues in the CDR3. CDR1 is ENHRY, CDR2 SYGVKD, per germline. The CDR3 spells CAISEFEEIYGYTF. Written as DNA, the CDR3 is TGTGCCATCAGTGAGTTTGAGGAAATCTATGGCTACACCTTC.

The rearrangement uses TRBV2 and TRBJ2-3; no clear D gene. Deletions cut 6 bases from V and 0 bases from J, with 16 bases between. The CDR3 is 16 amino acids. CDR1 and CDR2 (germline): SNHLY, FYNNEI. The CDR3 coding sequence is TGTGCCAGCAGCGAGCTAGTGGGAACTAGCACAGATACGCAGTATTTT. Its translation is CASSELVGTSTDTQYF.

The CDR3 nucleotides read TGTGCCACCAGCAGAGCAGTTAGTCAGCCCCAGCATTTT. Its translation: CATSRAVSQPQHF. The genes are TRBV15 and TRBJ1-5; D ambiguous. The V and J ends lost 1 base and 6 bases respectively, with 7 bases between them. The CDR3 loop spans 13 amino acids. CDR1 LNHNV and CDR2 YYDKDF come from the germline V gene (reference sequence). The whole variable domain, remainder taken from reference TRBV15 and TRBJ1-5, is DAMVIQNPRYQVTQFGKPVTLSCSQTLNHNVMYWYQQKSSQAPKLLFHYYDKDFNNEADTPDNFQSRRPNTSFCFLDIRSPGLGDTAMYLCATSRAVSQPQHFGDGTRLSIL.

V usage is TRBV2 and J usage is TRBJ2-2; no clear D. Germline V gene lookup returns CDR1 SNHLY and CDR2 FYNNEI. V was clipped by 1 base and J by 3 bases, with 9 bases between them. This CDR3 contains 15 residues. The CDR3 DNA sequence: TGTGCCAGCAGTGAAGGGTTTGGTGACACCGGGGAGCTGTTTTTT. It codes for CASSEGFGDTGELFF.

This clonotype was detected a few times. The chain employs TRBV7-6 and TRBJ2-7, with TRBD1 identical over 9 bases. Germline assignment: CDR1 SGHVS and CDR2 FNYEAQ. The CDR3 loop spans 14 amino acids. Losses at the gene ends were 5 bases for V and 3 bases for J; bases not matched to a gene: 5. The CDR3 region has the DNA TGTGCCAGCAGCACCAGGACAGGGGACTACGAGCAGTACTTC. It yields the protein CASSTRTGDYEQYF.

The chain couples TRBV19 to TRBJ2-2, with D unresolved. The germline V gene has CDR1 LNHDA and CDR2 SQIVND (reference sequence). Trimming took 6 bases from V and 2 from J, leaving 10 bases between them. The CDR3 spans 14 residues. As DNA, the CDR3 is TGTGCCAGTAGGGAGACGGATAACACCGGGGAGCTGTTTTTT. It yields the protein CASRETDNTGELFF.

This clonotype was recorded a few times. The chain has TRBV5-4 and TRBJ2-7, with 8 bases that match TRBD1. The length of the CDR3 is 16 residues. The ends lost 4 bases at V and 3 bases at J; junction bases unmatched: 12. The germline V gene has CDR1 SGHNT and CDR2 YYREEE (reference sequence). CDR3: CASSIRDRILYYEQYV. CDR3 DNA: TGTGCCAGCAGCATCCGGGACAGGATTCTCTACTACGAGCAGTACGTC.

The chain has TRBV12-3 or TRBV12-4 and TRBJ1-2; 7 bases agree with TRBD1. This CDR3 region has 13 residues. The trim removed 5 bases at V and 6 bases at J, leaving 6 bases unmatched. CDR3 protein: CASSETGMDGYTF. The CDR3 nucleotides are TGTGCCAGCAGTGAGACAGGGATGGATGGCTACACCTTC.

This clonotype was seen more than once but under ten times. This chain connects TRBV7-9 to TRBJ2-1; 12 positions agree with TRBD1. The CDR3 totals 15 residues. Germline assignment: CDR1 SEHNR and CDR2 FQNEAQ (reference sequence). J was trimmed by 8 bases and V by 5 bases; bases with no gene match: 7. The CDR3 DNA is TGTGCCAGCAGCGGGGGACAGGGGGCTCACGATGAGCAGTTCTTC. Translating it yields CASSGGQGAHDEQFF.